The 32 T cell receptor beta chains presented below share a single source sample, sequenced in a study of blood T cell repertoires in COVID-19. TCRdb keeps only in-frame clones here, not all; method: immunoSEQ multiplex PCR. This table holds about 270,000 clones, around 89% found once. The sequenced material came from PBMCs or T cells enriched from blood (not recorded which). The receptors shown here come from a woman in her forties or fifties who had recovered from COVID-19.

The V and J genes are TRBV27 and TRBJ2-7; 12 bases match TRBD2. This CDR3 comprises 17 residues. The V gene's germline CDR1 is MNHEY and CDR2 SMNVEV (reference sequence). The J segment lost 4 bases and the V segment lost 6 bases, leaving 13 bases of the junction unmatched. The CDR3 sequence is CASSPTRLAGAVYEQYF. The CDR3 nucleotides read TGTGCCAGCAGCCCAACCCGACTAGCGGGAGCTGTGTACGAGCAGTACTTC.

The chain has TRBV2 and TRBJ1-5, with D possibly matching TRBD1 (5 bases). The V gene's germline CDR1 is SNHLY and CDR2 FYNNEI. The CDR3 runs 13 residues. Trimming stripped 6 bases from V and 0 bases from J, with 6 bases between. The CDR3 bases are TGTGCCAGCAGGGGGGGTAGCAATCAGCCCCAGCATTTT. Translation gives CASRGGSNQPQHF.

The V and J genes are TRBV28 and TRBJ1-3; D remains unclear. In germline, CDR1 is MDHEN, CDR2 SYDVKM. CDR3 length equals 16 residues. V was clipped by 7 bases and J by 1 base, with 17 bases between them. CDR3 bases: TGTGCCAGCATTGCATTACCCAGCGGATCTGGAAACACCATATATTTT. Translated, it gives CASIALPSGSGNTIYF.

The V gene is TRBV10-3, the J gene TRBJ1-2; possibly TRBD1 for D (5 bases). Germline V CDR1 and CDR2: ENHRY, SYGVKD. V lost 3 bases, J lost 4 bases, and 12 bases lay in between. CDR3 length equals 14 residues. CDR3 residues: CAISEGQGIYGYTF. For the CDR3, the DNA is TGTGCCATCAGTGAAGGGCAGGGAATCTATGGCTACACCTTC.

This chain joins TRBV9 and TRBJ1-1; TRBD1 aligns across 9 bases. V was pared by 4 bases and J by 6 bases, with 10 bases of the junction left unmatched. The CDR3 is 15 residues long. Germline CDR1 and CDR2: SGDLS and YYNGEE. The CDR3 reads CASSPRGQGIPEAFF. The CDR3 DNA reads TGTGCCAGCAGCCCCCGTGGACAGGGGATTCCTGAAGCTTTCTTT.

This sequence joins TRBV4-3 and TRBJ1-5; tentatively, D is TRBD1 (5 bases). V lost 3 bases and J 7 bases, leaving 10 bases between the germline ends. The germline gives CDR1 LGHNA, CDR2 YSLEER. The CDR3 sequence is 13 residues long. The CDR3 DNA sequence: TGCGCCAGCAGCCAGCAACGACAGCAGCCCCAGCATTTT. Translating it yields CASSQQRQQPQHF.

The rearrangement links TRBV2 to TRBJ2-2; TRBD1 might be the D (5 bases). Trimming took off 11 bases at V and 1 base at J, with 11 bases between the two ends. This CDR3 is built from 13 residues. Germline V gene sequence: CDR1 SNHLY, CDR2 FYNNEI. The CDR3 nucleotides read TGTGCCTCAACTGGACAGAACACCGGGGAGCTGTTTTTT. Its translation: CASTGQNTGELFF.

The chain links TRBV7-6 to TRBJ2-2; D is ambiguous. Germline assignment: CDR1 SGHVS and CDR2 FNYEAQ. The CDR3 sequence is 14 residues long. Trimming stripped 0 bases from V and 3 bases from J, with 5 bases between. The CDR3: CASSLAPDTGELFF. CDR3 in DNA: TGTGCCAGCAGCTTAGCCCCGGACACCGGGGAGCTGTTTTTT.

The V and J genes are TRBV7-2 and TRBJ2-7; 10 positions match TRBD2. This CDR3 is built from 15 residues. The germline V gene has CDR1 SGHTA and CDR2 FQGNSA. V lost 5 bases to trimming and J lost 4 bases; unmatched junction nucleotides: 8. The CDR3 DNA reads TGTGCCAGCAGCATAGGGACTAGCGTTTTTTACGAGCAGTACTTC. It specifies CASSIGTSVFYEQYF.

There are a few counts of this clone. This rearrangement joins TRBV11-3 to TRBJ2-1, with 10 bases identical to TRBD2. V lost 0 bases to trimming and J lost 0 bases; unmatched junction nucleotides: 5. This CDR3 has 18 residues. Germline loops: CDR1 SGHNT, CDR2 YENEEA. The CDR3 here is CASSLDGTSAFSYNEQFF. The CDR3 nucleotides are TGTGCCAGCAGCTTAGATGGGACTAGCGCTTTCTCCTACAATGAGCAGTTCTTC.

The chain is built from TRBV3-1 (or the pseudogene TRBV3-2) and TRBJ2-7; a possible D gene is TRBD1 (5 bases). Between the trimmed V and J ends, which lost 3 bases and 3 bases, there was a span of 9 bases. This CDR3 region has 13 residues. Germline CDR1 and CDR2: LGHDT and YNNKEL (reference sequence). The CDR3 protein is CASSHPQDYEQYF. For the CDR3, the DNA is TGTGCCAGCAGCCATCCACAGGACTACGAGCAGTACTTC.

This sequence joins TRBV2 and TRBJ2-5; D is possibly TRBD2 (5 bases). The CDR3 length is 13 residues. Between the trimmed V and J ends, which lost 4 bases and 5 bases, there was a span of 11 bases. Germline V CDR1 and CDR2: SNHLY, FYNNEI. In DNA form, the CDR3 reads TGTGCCAGCAGTGTCACGGGGATCGAGACCCAGTACTTC. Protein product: CASSVTGIETQYF.

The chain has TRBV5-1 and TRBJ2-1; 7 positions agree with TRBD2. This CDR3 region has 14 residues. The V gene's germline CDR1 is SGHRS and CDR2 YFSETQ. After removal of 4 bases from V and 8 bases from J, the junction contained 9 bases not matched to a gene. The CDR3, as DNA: TGCGCCAGCAGCCCGGGGCGGGGGTTGGATGAGCAGTTCTTC. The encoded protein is CASSPGRGLDEQFF.

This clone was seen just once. DNA for the CDR3: TGTGCCAGCAGTTTAAGTGGGAGGCCCGGCAATGAGCAGTTCTTC. It translates to CASSLSGRPGNEQFF. The chain uses TRBV27 and TRBJ2-1, with D tentatively TRBD2 (6 bases). Germline loops: CDR1 MNHEY, CDR2 SMNVEV (reference sequence). The CDR3 runs to 15 residues. V gave up 2 bases and J gave up 6 bases, with 14 bases separating them.

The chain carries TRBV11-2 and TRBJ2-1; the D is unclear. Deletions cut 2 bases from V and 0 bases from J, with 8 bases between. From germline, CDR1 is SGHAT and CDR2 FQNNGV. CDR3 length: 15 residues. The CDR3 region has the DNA TGTGCCAGCAGCTTAACTCCCCGCTCCTACAATGAGCAGTTCTTC. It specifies CASSLTPRSYNEQFF.

This CDR3 reads CASSPIVNTEAFF. The DNA for the CDR3 is TGCGCCAGCAGCCCTATAGTGAACACTGAAGCTTTCTTT. This chain connects TRBV5-1 to TRBJ1-1; no firm D call. CDR1 SGHRS and CDR2 YFSETQ come from the germline V gene. This CDR3 has 13 amino acids. V was trimmed by 4 bases and J by 0 bases, leaving 7 bases between them.

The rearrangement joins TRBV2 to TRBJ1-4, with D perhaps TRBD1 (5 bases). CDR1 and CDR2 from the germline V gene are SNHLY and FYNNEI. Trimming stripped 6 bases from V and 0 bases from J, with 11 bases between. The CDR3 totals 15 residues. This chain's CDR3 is CASSQGDSTNEKLFF. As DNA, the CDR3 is TGTGCCAGCAGCCAAGGGGATTCAACTAATGAAAAACTGTTTTTT.

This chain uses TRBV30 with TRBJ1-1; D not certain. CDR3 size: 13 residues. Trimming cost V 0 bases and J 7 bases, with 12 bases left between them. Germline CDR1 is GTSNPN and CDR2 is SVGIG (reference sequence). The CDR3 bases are TGTGCCTGGAGTGTTACGGGGATGCGTGAAGCTTTCTTT. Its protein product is CAWSVTGMREAFF.

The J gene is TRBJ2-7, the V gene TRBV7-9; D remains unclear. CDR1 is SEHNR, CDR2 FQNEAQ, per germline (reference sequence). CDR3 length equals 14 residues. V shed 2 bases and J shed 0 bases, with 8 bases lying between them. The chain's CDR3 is CASSLKTYSYEQYF. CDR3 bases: TGTGCCAGCAGCTTAAAGACTTACTCCTACGAGCAGTACTTC.

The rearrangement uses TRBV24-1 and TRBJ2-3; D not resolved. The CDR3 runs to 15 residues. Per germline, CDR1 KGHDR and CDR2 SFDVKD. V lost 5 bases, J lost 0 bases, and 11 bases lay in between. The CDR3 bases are TGTGCCACCAGTGGAAGCTTCTCTAGCACAGATACGCAGTATTTT. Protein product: CATSGSFSSTDTQYF.

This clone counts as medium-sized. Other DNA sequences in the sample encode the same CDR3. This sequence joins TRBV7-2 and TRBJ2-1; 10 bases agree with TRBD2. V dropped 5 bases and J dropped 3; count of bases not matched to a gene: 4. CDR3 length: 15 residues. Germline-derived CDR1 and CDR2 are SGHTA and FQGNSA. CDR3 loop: CASSLRTSGYNEQFF. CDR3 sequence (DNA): TGTGCCAGCAGCCTACGGACTAGCGGCTACAATGAGCAGTTCTTC.

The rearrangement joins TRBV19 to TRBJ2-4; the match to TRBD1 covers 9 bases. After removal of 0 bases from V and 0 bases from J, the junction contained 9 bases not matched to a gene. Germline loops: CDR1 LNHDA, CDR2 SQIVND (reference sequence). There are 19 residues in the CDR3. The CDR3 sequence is CASSIEVGQGKVAKNIQYF. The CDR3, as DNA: TGTGCCAGTAGTATAGAGGTGGGACAGGGAAAAGTAGCCAAAAACATTCAGTACTTC.

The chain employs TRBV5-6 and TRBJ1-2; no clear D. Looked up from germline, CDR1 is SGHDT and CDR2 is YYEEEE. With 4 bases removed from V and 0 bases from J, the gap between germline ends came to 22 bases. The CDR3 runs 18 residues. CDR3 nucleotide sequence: TGTGCCAGCAGCCCTCTGGGAGAGGGAAGAACTGCTAACTATGGCTACACCTTC. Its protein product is CASSPLGEGRTANYGYTF.

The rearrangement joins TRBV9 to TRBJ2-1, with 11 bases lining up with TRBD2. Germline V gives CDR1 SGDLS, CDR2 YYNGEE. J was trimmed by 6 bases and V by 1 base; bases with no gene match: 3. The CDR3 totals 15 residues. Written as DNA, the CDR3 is TGTGCCAGCAGCGTAATTACTAGCGGGAGCAATGAGCAGTTCTTC. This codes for CASSVITSGSNEQFF.

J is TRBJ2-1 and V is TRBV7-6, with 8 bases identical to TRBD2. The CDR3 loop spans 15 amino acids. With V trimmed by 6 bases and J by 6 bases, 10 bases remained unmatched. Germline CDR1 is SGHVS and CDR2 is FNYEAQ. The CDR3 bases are TGTGCCAGCAGAAAGGACAGCGGGAGTTCCAATGAGCAGTTCTTC. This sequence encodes CASRKDSGSSNEQFF.

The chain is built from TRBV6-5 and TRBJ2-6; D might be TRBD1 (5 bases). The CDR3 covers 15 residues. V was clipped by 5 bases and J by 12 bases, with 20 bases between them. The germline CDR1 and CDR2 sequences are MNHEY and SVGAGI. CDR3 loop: CASSPPNRHPTVLTF. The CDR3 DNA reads TGTGCCAGCAGTCCGCCGAACAGGCACCCCACCGTCCTGACTTTC.

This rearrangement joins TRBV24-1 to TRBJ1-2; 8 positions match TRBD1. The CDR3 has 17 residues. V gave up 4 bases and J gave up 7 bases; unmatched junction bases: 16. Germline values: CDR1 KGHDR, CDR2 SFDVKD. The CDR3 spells CATSDISQGAGTRGYTF. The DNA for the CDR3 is TGTGCCACCAGTGACATCTCGCAGGGGGCTGGTACTCGTGGCTACACCTTC.

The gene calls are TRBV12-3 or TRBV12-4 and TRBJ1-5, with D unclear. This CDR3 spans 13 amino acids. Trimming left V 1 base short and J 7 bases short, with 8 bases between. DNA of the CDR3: TGTGCCAGCAGTTTAGAGGGAGAACAGCCCCAGCATTTT. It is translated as CASSLEGEQPQHF.

CDR3 protein: CASSMGHPEAFF. CDR3 coding DNA: TGTGCCAGTAGTATGGGACACCCAGAAGCTTTCTTT. The gene calls are TRBV19 and TRBJ1-1; TRBD1 is a possible D gene (6 bases). Deletions cut 3 bases from V and 8 bases from J, with 10 bases between. This CDR3 is 12 amino acids long. CDR1 and CDR2 (germline): LNHDA, SQIVND (reference sequence).

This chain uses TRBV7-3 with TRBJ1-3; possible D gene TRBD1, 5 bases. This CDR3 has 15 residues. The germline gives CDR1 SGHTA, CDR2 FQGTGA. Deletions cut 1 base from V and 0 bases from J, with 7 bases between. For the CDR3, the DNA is TGTGCCAGCAGCTTAAGCGGGGGCTCTGGAAACACCATATATTTT. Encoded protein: CASSLSGGSGNTIYF. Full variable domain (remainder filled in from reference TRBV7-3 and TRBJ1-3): GAGVSQTPSNKVTEKGKYVELRCDPISGHTALYWYRQSLGQGPEFLIYFQGTGAADDSGLPNDRFFAVRPEGSVSTLKIQRTERGDSAVYLCASSLSGGSGNTIYFGEGSWLTVV.

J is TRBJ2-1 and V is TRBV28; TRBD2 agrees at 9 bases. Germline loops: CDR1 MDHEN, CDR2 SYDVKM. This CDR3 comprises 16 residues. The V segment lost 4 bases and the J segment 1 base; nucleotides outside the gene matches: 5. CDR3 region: CASSSLSGSSYNEQFF. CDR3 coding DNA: TGTGCCAGCAGTTCACTTAGCGGGAGTTCCTACAATGAGCAGTTCTTC.

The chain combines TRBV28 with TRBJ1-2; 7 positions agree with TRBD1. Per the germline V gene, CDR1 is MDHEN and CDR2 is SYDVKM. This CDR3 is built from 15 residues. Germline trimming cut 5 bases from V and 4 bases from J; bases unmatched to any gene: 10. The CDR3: CASSPETGSLYGYTF. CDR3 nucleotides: TGTGCCAGCAGTCCAGAGACAGGGTCCCTCTATGGCTACACCTTC.